This TCR beta chain was captured in a study of blood T cell repertoires in COVID-19. The protocol was immunoSEQ multiplex PCR, while the TCRdb copy is restricted to in-frame clones and leaves out a portion. Among around 300,000 clones listed, around 87% were seen once. The sequence was collected from a woman between 50 and 59 years old with active or convalescent COVID-19. Source material: peripheral blood.

The CDR3 spells CASSEITEAHEKLFF. The CDR3 DNA is TGTGCCAGCAGTGAGATCACCGAGGCCCATGAAAAACTGTTTTTT. This chain joins TRBV28 and TRBJ1-4, with D hard to call. V was pared by 5 bases and J by 6 bases, with 16 bases between. Per the germline V gene, CDR1 is MDHEN and CDR2 is SYDVKM. The CDR3 length is 15 residues.